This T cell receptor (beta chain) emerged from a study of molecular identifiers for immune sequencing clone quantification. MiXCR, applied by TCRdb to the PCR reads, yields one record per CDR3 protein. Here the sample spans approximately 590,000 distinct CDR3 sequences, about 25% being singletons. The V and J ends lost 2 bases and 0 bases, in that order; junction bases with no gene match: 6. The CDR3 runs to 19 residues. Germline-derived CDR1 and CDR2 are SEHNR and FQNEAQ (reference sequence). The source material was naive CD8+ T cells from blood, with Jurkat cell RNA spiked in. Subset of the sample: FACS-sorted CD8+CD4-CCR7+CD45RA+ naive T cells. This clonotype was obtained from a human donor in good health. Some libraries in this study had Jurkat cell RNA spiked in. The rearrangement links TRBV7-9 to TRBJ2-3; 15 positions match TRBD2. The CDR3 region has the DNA TGTGCCAGCAGCTTAACGGGACTAGCGGGGGGATCAAGCACAGATACGCAGTATTTT. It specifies CASSLTGLAGGSSTDTQYF.